The source of this TCR beta chain is a study of shared clonotypes between healthy human individuals. The CDR3 runs 14 residues. Germline V gene sequence: CDR1 SGHRS, CDR2 YFSETQ. V lost 0 bases and J 6 bases, leaving 10 bases between the germline ends. Comments on this clone: The antigen is not known.

Whole-study findings and limits: The naive CD4 repertoires of a handful of donors were compared, and approximately 5% of clonotypes were shared.

Study processing details: Filtering differed, since immunoSEQ gave only junction sequences and no quality scores. The data were produced by immunoSEQ multiplex PCR, yet TCRdb's version contains in-frame clones alone and is incomplete. The V and J calls and clone size were taken over from that table, and D and trimming were inferred from the DNA. The data show over 1.5 million clones, with 95% to 99% seen just once and about 0.45% held by the top ten. This sequence joins TRBV5-1 and TRBJ1-5; D remains ambiguous. Material: naive CD4+ T cells sorted from blood. Documented subset: CD45RA+ positively selected. This clonotype was sampled from a man aged 30 to 45 in good health. The CDR3 bases are TGCGCCAGCAGCTTGGTACCGGGCTCTCAGCCCCAGCATTTT. This translates into CASSLVPGSQPQHF.